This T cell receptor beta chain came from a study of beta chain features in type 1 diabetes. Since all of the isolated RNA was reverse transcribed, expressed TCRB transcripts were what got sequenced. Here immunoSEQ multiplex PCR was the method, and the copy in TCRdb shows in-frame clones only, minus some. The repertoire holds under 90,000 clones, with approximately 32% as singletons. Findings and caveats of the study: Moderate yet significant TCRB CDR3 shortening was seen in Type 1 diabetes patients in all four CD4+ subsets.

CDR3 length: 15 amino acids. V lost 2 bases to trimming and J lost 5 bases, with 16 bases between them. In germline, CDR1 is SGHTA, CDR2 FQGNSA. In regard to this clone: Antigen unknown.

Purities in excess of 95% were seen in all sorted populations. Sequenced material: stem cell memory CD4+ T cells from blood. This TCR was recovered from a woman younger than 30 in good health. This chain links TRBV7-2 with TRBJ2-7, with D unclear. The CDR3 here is CASSLLFGGAHEQYF. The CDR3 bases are TGTGCCAGCAGCTTACTTTTCGGCGGCGCCCACGAGCAGTACTTC.